The 15 T cell receptor beta chains given below trace back to one sample, sequenced in a study of T cells after yellow fever vaccination. TCRdb reprocessed the 5' RACE reads with MiXCR, giving one entry per CDR3 protein. The profile shows tens of thousands of distinct CDR3 sequences, roughly 7.3% of them singletons. The material sequenced was CD8+ T cells sorted from PBMCs, taken 15 days after the yellow fever booster vaccination. These receptors were obtained from a man between 25 and 39 years old who received the YFV17D yellow fever vaccine.

This clonotype occurred many times. V is TRBV12-3 or TRBV12-4 and J is TRBJ2-3; D not certain. The CDR3 length is 13 residues. Deletions cut 6 bases from V and 2 bases from J, with 9 bases between. The CDR3 DNA follows: TGTGCCAGCAGGGGCCCCCTCACAGATACGCAGTATTTT. Its protein product is CASRGPLTDTQYF.

The sample holds a few counts of this clonotype. The gene calls are TRBV13 and TRBJ2-7, with D tentatively TRBD2 (5 bases). The CDR3 totals 16 residues. The germline CDR1 and CDR2 sequences are PRHDT and FYEKMQ (reference sequence). V was cut by 3 bases and J by 0 bases, with 15 bases left in between. This chain's CDR3 is CASSFSYSGPSYEQYF. CDR3 DNA sequence: TGTGCCAGCAGCTTCTCCTACAGCGGCCCCTCCTACGAGCAGTACTTC.

There are many counts of this clonotype. The chain recombines TRBV20-1 with TRBJ2-3; TRBD1 is a possible D gene (6 bases). Germline CDR1 DFQATT, CDR2 SNEGSKA (reference sequence). The CDR3 is 14 amino acids. V was cut by 3 bases and J by 7 bases, with 17 bases left in between. The CDR3 region is CSASPPGTYHTQYF. CDR3 nucleotides: TGCAGTGCTAGCCCCCCCGGGACATACCATACGCAGTATTTT.

This clonotype was recorded at least ten times. The chain is built from TRBV5-1 and TRBJ1-4, with a possible D match to TRBD1 (5 bases). From germline, CDR1 is SGHRS and CDR2 YFSETQ. V lost 0 bases to trimming and J lost 4 bases, with 7 bases between them. The CDR3 has 14 residues. CDR3 in amino acids: CASSLGDGNEKLFF. The CDR3 region has the DNA TGCGCCAGCAGCTTGGGGGACGGTAATGAAAAACTGTTTTTT.

This clonotype was counted at least ten times. As DNA, the CDR3 is TGTGCCACGCCGTCGAGGACAGGGACCGGCGAGCAGTACTTC. Amino acid sequence: CATPSRTGTGEQYF. The J gene is TRBJ2-7, the V gene TRBV6-1, with 8 positions matching TRBD1. CDR1 MNHNS and CDR2 SASEGT come from the germline V gene. Trimming cost V 10 bases and J 6 bases; bases outside gene matches: 14. The CDR3 is made up of 14 amino acids.

This clonotype was picked up many times. J is TRBJ2-1 and V is TRBV7-3; 10 bases match TRBD2. The CDR3 length is 18 residues. The V segment lost 4 bases and the J segment 7 bases; nucleotides outside the gene matches: 16. Germline lookup yields CDR1 SGHTA and CDR2 FQGTGA. The CDR3 loop reads CASSSTPELAGGKNEQFF. The CDR3 region has the DNA TGTGCCAGCAGCTCAACCCCCGAATTAGCGGGAGGTAAGAATGAGCAGTTCTTC.

This clonotype came up many times. This rearrangement joins TRBV7-2 to TRBJ2-3; the match to TRBD2 covers 9 bases. This CDR3 has 15 residues. J gave up 2 bases and V 5 bases, and 5 bases lay outside the gene matches. The germline gives CDR1 SGHTA, CDR2 FQGNSA. CDR3 protein: CASSPAGGPTDTQYF. The CDR3 region has the DNA TGTGCCAGCAGCCCCGCGGGAGGGCCCACAGATACGCAGTATTTT.

This clonotype was recorded many times. The chain joins TRBV12-3 or TRBV12-4 to TRBJ2-7, with 10 bases matching TRBD2. The CDR3 is 16 residues long. J lost 4 bases, V lost 10 bases, and 16 bases had no gene match. CDR3 sequence: CATQKGTLAGAYEQYF. CDR3 nucleotide sequence: TGTGCCACCCAAAAAGGGACTCTAGCGGGGGCGTACGAGCAGTACTTC.

On this clonotype: With a much larger clone just one base away, this may be a read error. This chain joins TRBV6-2 or TRBV6-3 and TRBJ2-1, with D perhaps TRBD1 (6 bases). CDR1 and CDR2 from the germline V gene are MNHEY and SVGEGT. CDR3 length: 14 amino acids. The V gene lost 6 bases and the J gene lost 5 bases, with 14 bases spanning the gap. CDR3 region: CASRPGTTDNEQFF. For the CDR3, the DNA is TGTGCCAGCAGGCCCGGGACAACCGACAATGAGCAGTTCTTC.

Remarks on this clonotype: A single base separates this from a much larger clone, so it may be a read error. This sequence joins TRBV25-1 and TRBJ2-7; D might be TRBD1 (6 bases). Germline lookup yields CDR1 MGHDK and CDR2 SYGVNS. The CDR3 loop spans 14 amino acids. This CDR3 reads CASSPGTIYYKQYF. Written as DNA, the CDR3 is TGTGCCAGCAGCCCCGGGACAATATACTACAAGCAGTACTTC.

Ten or more counts support this clonotype. The gene calls are TRBV9 and TRBJ1-5; no clear D. The V end lost 3 bases, the J end lost 6 bases, and 19 bases lay between the germline ends. Germline lookup yields CDR1 SGDLS and CDR2 YYNGEE. The CDR3 extends over 16 amino acids. As DNA, the CDR3 is TGTGCCAGCAGCGGCCTACTAGGAAGGAGCGGTCAGCCCCAGCATTTT. This translates into CASSGLLGRSGQPQHF. The whole variable domain, remainder taken from reference TRBV9 and TRBJ1-5, is DSGVTQTPKHLITATGQRVTLRCSPRSGDLSVYWYQQSLDQGLQFLIQYYNGEERAKGNILERFSAQQFPDLHSELNLSSLELGDSALYFCASSGLLGRSGQPQHFGDGTRLSIL.

A note on this clonotype: This may come from a read error, since a much larger clone is one base off. CDR3 amino acids: CASSLDGSSYNQQFF. CDR3 in DNA: TGTGCCAGCAGCTTAGACGGGAGCTCCTACAATCAGCAGTTCTTC. The chain employs TRBV7-2 and TRBJ2-1; tentatively, D is TRBD2 (6 bases). The CDR3 has 15 amino acids. Germline CDR1 and CDR2: SGHTA and FQGNSA.

This clonotype was recorded many times. The chain uses TRBV10-3 and TRBJ1-1; D is ambiguous. Germline V CDR1 and CDR2: ENHRY, SYGVKD. V was cut by 8 bases and J by 3 bases, with 13 bases left in between. CDR3 length: 13 residues. Written as DNA, the CDR3 is TGTGCCATCGGAGAACGGAGTGACACTGAAGCTTTCTTT. This codes for CAIGERSDTEAFF.

As concerns this clonotype: A much larger clone sits a single nucleotide away, making a read error possible. This rearrangement joins TRBV9 to TRBJ1-5; 9 positions agree with TRBD1. Looked up from germline, CDR1 is SGDLS and CDR2 is YYNGEE. CDR3 length: 14 amino acids. The chain's CDR3 is CTSSGGTGLGPQHF. In DNA form, the CDR3 reads TGTACCAGCAGCGGAGGGACAGGGCTAGGGCCCCAGCATTTT.

Details on this clonotype: This could be a read error, since a much larger clone is one nucleotide away. The chain couples TRBV5-1 to TRBJ2-1, with TRBD1 identical over 10 bases. Looked up from germline, CDR1 is SGHRS and CDR2 is YFSETQ. With V trimmed by 4 bases and J by 3 bases, 4 bases remained unmatched. This CDR3 comprises 15 residues. The chain's CDR3 is CASSDGQGVYNEQFF. As DNA, the CDR3 is TGCGCCAGCAGCGACGGACAGGGGGTCTACAATGAGCAGTTCTTC. The full variable domain, in which reference TRBV5-1 and TRBJ2-1 provide the parts outside the CDR3, is KAGVTQTPRYLIKTRGQQVTLSCSPISGHRSVSWYQQTPGQGLQFLFEYFSETQRNKGNFPGRFSGRQFSNSRSEMNVSTLELGDSALYLCASSDGQGVYNEQFFGPGTRLTVL.